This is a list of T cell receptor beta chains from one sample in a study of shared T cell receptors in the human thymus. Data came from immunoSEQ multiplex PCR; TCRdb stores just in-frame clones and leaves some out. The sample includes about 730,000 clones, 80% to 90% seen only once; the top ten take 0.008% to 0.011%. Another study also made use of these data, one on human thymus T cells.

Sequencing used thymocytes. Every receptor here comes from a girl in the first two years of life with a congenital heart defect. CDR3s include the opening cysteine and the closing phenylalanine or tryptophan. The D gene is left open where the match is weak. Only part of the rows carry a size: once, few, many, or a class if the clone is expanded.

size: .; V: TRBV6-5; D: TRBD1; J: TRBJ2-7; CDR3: CASSLFRGKSYEQYF; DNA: TGTGCCAGCAGTCTATTCAGGGGGAAGTCCTACGAGCAGTACTTC
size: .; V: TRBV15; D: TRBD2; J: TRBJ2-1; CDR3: CATSRPGRASGVGEQFF; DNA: TGTGCCACCAGCAGACCCGGGCGGGCTAGCGGGGTTGGGGAGCAGTTCTTC
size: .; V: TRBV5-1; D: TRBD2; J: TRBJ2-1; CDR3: CASSPPGNQRDYNEQFF; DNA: TGCGCCAGCAGCCCCCCCGGGAACCAGCGGGACTACAATGAGCAGTTCTTC
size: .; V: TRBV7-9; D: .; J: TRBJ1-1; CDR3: CASQKNGRRPRWNTEAFF; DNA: TGTGCCAGCCAAAAAAATGGGAGGAGGCCTCGGTGGAACACTGAAGCTTTCTTT
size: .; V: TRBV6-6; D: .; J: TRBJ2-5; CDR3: CASSYPDKQETQYF; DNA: TGTGCCAGCAGTTACCCTGACAAACAAGAGACCCAGTACTTC
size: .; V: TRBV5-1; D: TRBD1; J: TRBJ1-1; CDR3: CASSWGTGNTEAFF; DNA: TGCGCCAGCAGCTGGGGGACAGGGAACACTGAAGCTTTCTTT
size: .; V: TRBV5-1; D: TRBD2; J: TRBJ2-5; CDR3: CASSLRTSGGPYQETQYF; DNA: TGCGCCAGCAGCTTACGGACTAGCGGGGGTCCGTACCAAGAGACCCAGTACTTC
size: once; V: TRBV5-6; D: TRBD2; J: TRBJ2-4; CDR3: CASSLGRGGSKNIQYF; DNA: TGTGCCAGCAGCTTGGGGCGGGGGGGTTCAAAAAACATTCAGTACTTC
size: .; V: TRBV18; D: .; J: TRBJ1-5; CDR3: CASSTGQNSNQPQHF; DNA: TGTGCCAGCTCAACTGGACAGAATAGCAATCAGCCCCAGCATTTT
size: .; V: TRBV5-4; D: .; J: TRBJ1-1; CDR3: CASSLNVCTEAFF; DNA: TGTGCCAGCAGCTTGAATGTCTGCACTGAAGCTTTCTTT
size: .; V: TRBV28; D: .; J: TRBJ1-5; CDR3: CASKPRARNQPQHF; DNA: TGTGCCAGCAAACCCAGGGCACGGAATCAGCCCCAGCATTTT
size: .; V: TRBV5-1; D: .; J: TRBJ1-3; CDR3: CASSPRGVSGNTIYF; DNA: TGCGCCAGCAGCCCTCGCGGGGTCTCTGGAAACACCATATATTTT
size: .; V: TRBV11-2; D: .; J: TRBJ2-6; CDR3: CASSLRPAAGPPGANVLTF; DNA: TGTGCCAGCAGCTTAAGGCCTGCGGCAGGGCCGCCCGGGGCCAACGTCCTGACTTTC
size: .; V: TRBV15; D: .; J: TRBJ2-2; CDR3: CATRRWAANTGELFF; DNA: TGTGCCACCAGAAGATGGGCAGCGAACACCGGGGAGCTGTTTTTT
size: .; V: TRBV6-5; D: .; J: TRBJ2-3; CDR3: CASRLDSTTNDTQYF; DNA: TGTGCCAGCAGGCTCGACAGCACCACCAACGATACGCAGTATTTT
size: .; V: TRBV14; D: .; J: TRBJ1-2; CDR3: CASSQDTRMGPGDSIYGYTF; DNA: TGTGCCAGCAGCCAAGATACCCGGATGGGCCCAGGGGATTCTATATATGGCTACACCTTC
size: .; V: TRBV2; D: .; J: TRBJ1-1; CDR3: CASGEGVVNTEAFF; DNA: TGTGCCAGCGGGGAGGGGGTAGTTAACACTGAAGCTTTCTTT
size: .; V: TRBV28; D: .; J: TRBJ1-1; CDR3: CASSPYVAGASVAEAFF; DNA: TGTGCCAGCAGTCCATACGTCGCGGGGGCGTCGGTGGCTGAAGCTTTCTTT
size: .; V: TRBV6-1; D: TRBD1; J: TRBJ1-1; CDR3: CATKKDRGNTEAFF; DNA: TGTGCCACGAAGAAGGACAGGGGTAATACTGAAGCTTTCTTT
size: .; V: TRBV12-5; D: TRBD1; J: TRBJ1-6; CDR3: CASGLKSWRDRDNSPLHF; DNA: TGTGCTAGTGGTTTGAAGTCCTGGCGGGACAGGGATAATTCACCCCTCCACTTT
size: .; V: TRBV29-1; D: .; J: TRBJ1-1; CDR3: CSVGRQGSDTEAFF; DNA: TGCAGCGTTGGCAGGCAGGGATCGGACACTGAAGCTTTCTTT
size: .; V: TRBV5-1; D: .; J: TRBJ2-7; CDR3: CASSRGAGTDRKMFYEQYF; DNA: TGCGCCAGCAGCCGTGGGGCAGGTACCGACAGGAAAATGTTCTACGAGCAGTACTTC
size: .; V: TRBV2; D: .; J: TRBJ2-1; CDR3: CASSEAETSRQVYLFF; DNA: TGTGCCAGCAGTGAAGCGGAGACGTCTAGACAGGTCTATCTGTTCTTC
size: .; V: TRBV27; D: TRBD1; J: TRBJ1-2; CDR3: CASSPGQGAYGYTF; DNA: TGTGCCAGCAGTCCGGGACAGGGGGCTTATGGCTACACCTTC
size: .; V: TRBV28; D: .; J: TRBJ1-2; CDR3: CASRITGLYGYTF; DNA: TGTGCCAGCAGGATAACAGGCCTCTATGGCTACACCTTC
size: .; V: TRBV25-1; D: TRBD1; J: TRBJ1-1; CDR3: CASSTGATRRAFF; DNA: TGTGCCAGCAGCACAGGGGCAACGCGCCGGGCTTTCTTT
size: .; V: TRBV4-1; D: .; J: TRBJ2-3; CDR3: CASSQRATDTQYF; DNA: TGCGCCAGCAGCCAGCGAGCCACAGATACGCAGTATTTT
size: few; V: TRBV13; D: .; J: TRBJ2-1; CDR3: CASSPTGNEQFF; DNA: TGTGCCAGCAGCCCTACAGGGAATGAGCAGTTCTTC
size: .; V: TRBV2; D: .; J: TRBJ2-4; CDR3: CASSEPLAKNIQYF; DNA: TGTGCCAGCAGTGAACCCCTAGCCAAAAACATTCAGTACTTC
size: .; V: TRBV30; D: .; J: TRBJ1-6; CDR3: CAWSWDCRAGTSPYNSPLHF; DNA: TGTGCCTGGAGTTGGGACTGCCGAGCAGGGACGAGCCCCTATAATTCACCCCTCCACTTT
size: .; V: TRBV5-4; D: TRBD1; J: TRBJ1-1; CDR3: CASSLPSTQGVGMNTEAFF; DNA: TGTGCCAGCAGCTTACCCTCAACCCAGGGGGTAGGGATGAACACTGAAGCTTTCTTT
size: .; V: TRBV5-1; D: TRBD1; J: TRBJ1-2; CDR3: CASSSDDRDRYGYTF; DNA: TGCGCCAGCAGCTCCGACGACAGGGACCGTTATGGCTACACCTTC
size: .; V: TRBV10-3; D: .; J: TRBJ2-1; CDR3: CAISDSGGNEQFF; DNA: TGTGCCATCAGTGACTCAGGGGGGAATGAGCAGTTCTTC
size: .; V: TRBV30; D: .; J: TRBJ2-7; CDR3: CAWSVRVLNPSEQYF; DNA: TGTGCCTGGAGTGTACGGGTCCTAAACCCCTCCGAGCAGTACTTC
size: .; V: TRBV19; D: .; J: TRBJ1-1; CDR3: CASSPKNTEAFF; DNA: TGTGCCAGTAGTCCTAAGAACACTGAAGCTTTCTTT
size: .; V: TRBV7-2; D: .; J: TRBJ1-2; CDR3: CASSPIRGYTF; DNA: TGTGCCAGCAGCCCCATTAGAGGCTACACCTTC
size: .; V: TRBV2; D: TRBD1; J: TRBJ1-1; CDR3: CASNLGTGGTEAFF; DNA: TGTGCCAGCAACCTTGGGACAGGAGGCACTGAAGCTTTCTTT
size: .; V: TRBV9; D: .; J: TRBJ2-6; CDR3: CASRGPGGANVLTF; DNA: TGTGCCAGCAGGGGGCCGGGTGGGGCCAACGTCCTGACTTTC
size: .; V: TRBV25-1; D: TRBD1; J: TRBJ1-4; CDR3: CASSEYGQGGEKLFF; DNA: TGTGCCAGCAGTGAATACGGCCAGGGGGGTGAAAAACTGTTTTTT
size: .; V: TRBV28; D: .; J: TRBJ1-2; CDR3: CASSFPPDRPTNYGYTF; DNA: TGTGCCAGCAGTTTCCCTCCAGACAGGCCTACCAACTATGGCTACACCTTC
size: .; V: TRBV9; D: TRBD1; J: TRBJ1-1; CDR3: CASSGGQTGGLTEAFF; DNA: TGTGCCAGCAGCGGGGGTCAGACAGGGGGATTGACTGAAGCTTTCTTT
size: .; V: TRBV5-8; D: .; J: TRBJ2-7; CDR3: CASSFPRSYEQYF; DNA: TGTGCCAGCAGCTTCCCCAGGTCCTACGAGCAGTACTTC
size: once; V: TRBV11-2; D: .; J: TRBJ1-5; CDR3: CASSLKSSQPQHF; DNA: TGTGCCAGCAGCTTAAAATCGAGTCAGCCCCAGCATTTT
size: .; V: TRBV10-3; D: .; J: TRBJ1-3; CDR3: CAISDPSGRAISGNTIYF; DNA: TGTGCCATCAGTGACCCATCGGGCAGGGCTATCTCTGGAAACACCATATATTTT
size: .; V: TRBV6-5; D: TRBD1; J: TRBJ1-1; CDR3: CASSYHRGWGQEAFF; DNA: TGTGCCAGCAGTTACCACAGGGGTTGGGGTCAGGAAGCTTTCTTT
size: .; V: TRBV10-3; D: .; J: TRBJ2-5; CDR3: CAISRQEETQYF; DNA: TGTGCCATCAGCCGACAGGAGGAGACCCAGTACTTC
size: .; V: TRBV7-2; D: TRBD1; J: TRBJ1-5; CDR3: CASSLGGTGWNQPQHF; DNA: TGTGCCAGCAGCTTAGGTGGGACAGGGTGGAATCAGCCCCAGCATTTT
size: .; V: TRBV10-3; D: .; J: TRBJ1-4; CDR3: CAISESTGPATNEKLFF; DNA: TGTGCCATCAGTGAATCCACAGGGCCTGCAACTAATGAAAAACTGTTTTTT
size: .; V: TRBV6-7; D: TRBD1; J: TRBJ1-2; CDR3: CASSYSRDRGGGHYGYTF; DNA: TGTGCCAGCAGTTACTCGCGGGACAGGGGAGGGGGCCACTATGGCTACACCTTC
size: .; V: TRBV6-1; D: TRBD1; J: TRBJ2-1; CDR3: CASSESNGQALDDEQFF; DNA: TGTGCCAGCAGTGAATCCAACGGACAGGCCTTAGATGATGAGCAGTTCTTC
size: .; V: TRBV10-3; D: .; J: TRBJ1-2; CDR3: CAIKSYGYTF; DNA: TGTGCCATCAAGAGCTATGGCTACACCTTC
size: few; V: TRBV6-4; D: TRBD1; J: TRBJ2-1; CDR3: CASSDSGSGQGYNEQFF; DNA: TGTGCCAGCAGTGACTCTGGGTCGGGACAGGGGTACAATGAGCAGTTCTTC
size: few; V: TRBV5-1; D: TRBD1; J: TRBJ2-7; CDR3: CASSVGQQGMSYEQYF; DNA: TGCGCCAGCAGCGTGGGACAGCAAGGGATGTCCTACGAGCAGTACTTC